The present T cell receptor (beta chain) was sequenced within a study of identical twins. Study-wide findings and caveats: Conclusions leaned on cross-sectional statistical analysis and did not track the same donors over time.

The CDR3 is 15 amino acids. The V gene end was trimmed by 1 base and the J gene end by 16 bases; junction bases not matched to a gene: 10. Germline V CDR1 and CDR2: SGHTA, FQGNSA. This clonotype came up many times. Its antigen is not known. TCRdb ran MiXCR on the 5' RACE reads and lists one entry per CDR3 protein. In the table there are some 900,000 distinct CDR3 sequences, 9% to 15% of which are singletons. This same sample was also part of a study on yellow fever vaccine responses in identical twins.

V is TRBV7-2 and J is TRBJ2-1; the match to TRBD2 covers 13 bases. Material: PBMCs. This TCR derives from a woman between 18 and 30 years old in good health. CDR3 in DNA: TGTGCCAGCAGCTTAGGGGGGACTAGCGGGACCCAGGGTTTCTTC. Amino acids: CASSLGGTSGTQGFF.